This note documents a single T cell receptor (beta chain) sequence. This sample was included in a study of blood T cell repertoires in COVID-19. Study context: The origin of the acute and convalescent COVID-19 samples was the United States, Italy and Spain.

Produced via immunoSEQ multiplex PCR; TCRdb's table is partial and in-frame only. Of some 180,000 clones listed, 70% to 80% were seen once; the top ten hold about 6.5%. Germline assignment: CDR1 SGHTA and CDR2 FQGNSA. The CDR3 runs 15 residues. Germline trimming cut 5 bases from V and 2 bases from J; bases unmatched to any gene: 3. Sample: peripheral blood. This clonotype was obtained from a woman aged 35 to 49 with COVID-19, enrolled during active disease. The chain couples TRBV7-2 to TRBJ2-3; 11 nucleotides line up with TRBD2. The CDR3 reads CASSISGGATDTQYF. The CDR3 DNA follows: TGTGCCAGCAGCATTAGCGGGGGGGCCACAGATACGCAGTATTTT.